This T cell receptor (beta chain) derives from a study of CD8+ T cells in alopecia areata. Study results and caveats: In patients, TCRs were shared less clearly than in mice, and HLA may possibly be involved. While tofacitinib was given, many expanded lesional clones persisted in scalp and blood. Tofacitinib significantly brought down scalp clonality and expanded CD8+ clones among top 100.

V shed 2 bases, J shed 4 bases, and the junction held 5 bases outside the gene matches. The length of the CDR3 is 14 residues. CDR1 is SQVTM and CDR2 is ANQGSEA in the germline V gene. Isolated RNA was reverse transcribed into cDNA used as the sequencing template. Libraries were prepared by immunoSEQ multiplex PCR; TCRdb keeps only in-frame clonotypes and omits some of them. The table shows some 120,000 clones, with around three fifths occurring only once. Regarding treatment: oral pan-JAK inhibitor, 5-10 mg twice daily. A few counts support this clone. Its target is unknown. Sequenced material: CD8+ T cells sorted from blood, taken at week 24, from a patient treated with tofacitinib. This receptor was obtained from a human donor with alopecia areata. The chain links TRBV29-1 to TRBJ1-2; 9 bases line up with TRBD1. This CDR3 reads CSVERDRVSYGYTF. CDR3 bases: TGCAGCGTTGAAAGGGACAGGGTTTCCTATGGCTACACCTTC.